This T cell receptor beta chain appears in the sequencing data of a study of post-analysis software for immune sequencing data. As regards this clonotype: Its antigen is currently unknown.

cDNA libraries for TCR beta contained unique molecular identifiers. Via MiXCR, TCRdb re-called the PCR reads, giving one row per CDR3 protein. Of 650,000 to 850,000 distinct CDR3 sequences listed, 53% were seen once; the top ten hold 4% to 5.5%. Whole-study results and caveats: Normalized Chao1 diversity was significantly lower in multiple sclerosis patients than in controls.

The sequencing input was blood. The TCR comes from a girl aged 10 to 17 with multiple sclerosis.

The CDR3 DNA follows: TGTGCCAGCAGCAAGACTCGCACAGATACGCAGTATTTT. The encoded protein is CASSKTRTDTQYF. The chain uses TRBV7-2 and TRBJ2-3; D ambiguous. The germline V and J ends were trimmed by 5 bases and 1 base, with 7 bases remaining between them. Germline loops: CDR1 SGHTA, CDR2 FQGNSA. This CDR3 comprises 13 residues.